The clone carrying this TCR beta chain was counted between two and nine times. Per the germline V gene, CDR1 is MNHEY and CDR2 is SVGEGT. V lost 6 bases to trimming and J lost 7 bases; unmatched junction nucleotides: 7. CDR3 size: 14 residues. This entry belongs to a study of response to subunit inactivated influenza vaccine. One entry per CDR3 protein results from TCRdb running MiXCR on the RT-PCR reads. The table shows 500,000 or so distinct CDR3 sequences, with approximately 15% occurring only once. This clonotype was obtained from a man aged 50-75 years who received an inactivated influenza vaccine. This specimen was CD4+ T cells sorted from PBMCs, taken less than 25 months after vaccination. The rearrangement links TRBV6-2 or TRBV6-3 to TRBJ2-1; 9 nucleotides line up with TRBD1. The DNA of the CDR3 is TGTGCCAGCAGAACATACAGGGGGCAAAATGAGCAGTTCTTC. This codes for CASRTYRGQNEQFF.